This TCR beta chain was found in a study of blood T cell repertoires in COVID-19. Study details: Italy, Spain and the United States were the sources of the convalescent and acute COVID-19 samples. T cells, B-cell-depleted T cells, or PBMCs supplied cDNA or gDNA.

As originally analysed: Using reference gene primer amplification, nucleated cell counts were estimated. Profiled with immunoSEQ multiplex PCR; TCRdb holds only in-frame clones, not every one. V, J and clone size are those of that table, while D and trimming were read from the DNA. The sample has 90,000 to 130,000 clones, 87% seen once; the top ten hold approximately 4.8%. There are 15 residues in the CDR3. J gave up 5 bases and V 3 bases, and 8 bases lay outside the gene matches. Germline assignment: CDR1 LGHNA and CDR2 YNFKEQ. Material: peripheral blood. This clonotype originated in a human donor in a cohort sampled during active COVID-19. The V gene is TRBV4-2, the J gene TRBJ2-5, with 8 bases matching TRBD2. The CDR3 region has the DNA TGTGCCAGCAGCCAGGGCGGGAGGCTGGAGGAGACCCAGTACTTC. This codes for CASSQGGRLEETQYF.